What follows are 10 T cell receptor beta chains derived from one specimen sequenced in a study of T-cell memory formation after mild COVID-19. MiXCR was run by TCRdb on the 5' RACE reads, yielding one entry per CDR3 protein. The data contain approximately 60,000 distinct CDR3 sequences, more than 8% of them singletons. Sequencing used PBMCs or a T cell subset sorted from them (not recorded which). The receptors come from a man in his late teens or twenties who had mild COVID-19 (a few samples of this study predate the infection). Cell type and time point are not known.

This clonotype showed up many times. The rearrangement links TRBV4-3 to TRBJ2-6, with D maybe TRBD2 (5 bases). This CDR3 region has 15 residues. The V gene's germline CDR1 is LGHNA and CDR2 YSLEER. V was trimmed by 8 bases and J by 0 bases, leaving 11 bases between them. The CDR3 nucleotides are TGCGCCAGCCAGCCCGGGAACTCTGGGGCCAACGTCCTGACTTTC. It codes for CASQPGNSGANVLTF.

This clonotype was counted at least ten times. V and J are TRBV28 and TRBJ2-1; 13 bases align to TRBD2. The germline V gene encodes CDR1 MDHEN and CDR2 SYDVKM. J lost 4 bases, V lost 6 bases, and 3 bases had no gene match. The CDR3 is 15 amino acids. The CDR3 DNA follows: TGTGCCAGCAGCCGACTAGCGGGGGGATACAATGAGCAGTTCTTC. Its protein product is CASSRLAGGYNEQFF.

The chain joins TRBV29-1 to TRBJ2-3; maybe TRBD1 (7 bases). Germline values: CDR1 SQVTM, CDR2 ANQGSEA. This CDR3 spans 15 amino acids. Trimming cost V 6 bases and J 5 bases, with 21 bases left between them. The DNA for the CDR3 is TGCAGCGTCGAGGAGGCGGACAGGAGGGGAGATACGCAGTATTTT. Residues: CSVEEADRRGDTQYF.

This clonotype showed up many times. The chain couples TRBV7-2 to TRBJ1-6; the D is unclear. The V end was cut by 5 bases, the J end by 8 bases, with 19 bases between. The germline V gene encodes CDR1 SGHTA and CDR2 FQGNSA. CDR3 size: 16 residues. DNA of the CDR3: TGTGCCAGCAGCCCCCGGGTAGTGGGTACTGATTCACCCCTCCACTTT. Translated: CASSPRVVGTDSPLHF.

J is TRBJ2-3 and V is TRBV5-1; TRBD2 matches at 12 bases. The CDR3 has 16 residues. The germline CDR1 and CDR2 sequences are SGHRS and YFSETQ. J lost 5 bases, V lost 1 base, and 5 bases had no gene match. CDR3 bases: TGCGCCAGCAGCTTGAAACTAGCGGGGGGTGGAGATACGCAGTATTTT. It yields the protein CASSLKLAGGGDTQYF. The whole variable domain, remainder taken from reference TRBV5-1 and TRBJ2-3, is KAGVTQTPRYLIKTRGQQVTLSCSPISGHRSVSWYQQTPGQGLQFLFEYFSETQRNKGNFPGRFSGRQFSNSRSEMNVSTLELGDSALYLCASSLKLAGGGDTQYFGPGTRLTVL.

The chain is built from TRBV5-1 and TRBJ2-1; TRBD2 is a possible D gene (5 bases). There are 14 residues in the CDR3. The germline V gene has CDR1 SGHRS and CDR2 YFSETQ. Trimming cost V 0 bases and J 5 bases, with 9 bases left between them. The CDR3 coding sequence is TGCGCCAGCAGCTTGGTAGGGCGGGACAATGAGCAGTTCTTC. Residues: CASSLVGRDNEQFF.

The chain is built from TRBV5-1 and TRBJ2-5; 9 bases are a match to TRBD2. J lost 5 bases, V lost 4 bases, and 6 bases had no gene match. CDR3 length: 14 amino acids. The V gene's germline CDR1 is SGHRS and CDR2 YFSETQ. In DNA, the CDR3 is TGCGCCAGCAGCGGTAGCGGGGGTACGGAGACCCAGTACTTC. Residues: CASSGSGGTETQYF.

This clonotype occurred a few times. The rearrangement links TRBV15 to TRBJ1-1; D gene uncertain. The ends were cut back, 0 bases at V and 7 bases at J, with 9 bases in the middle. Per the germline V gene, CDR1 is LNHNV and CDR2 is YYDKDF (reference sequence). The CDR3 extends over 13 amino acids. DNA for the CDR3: TGTGCCACCAGCAGAGACGGGTGGGATGAAGCTTTCTTT. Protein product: CATSRDGWDEAFF. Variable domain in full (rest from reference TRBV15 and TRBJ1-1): DAMVIQNPRYQVTQFGKPVTLSCSQTLNHNVMYWYQQKSSQAPKLLFHYYDKDFNNEADTPDNFQSRRPNTSFCFLDIRSPGLGDTAMYLCATSRDGWDEAFFGQGTRLTVV.

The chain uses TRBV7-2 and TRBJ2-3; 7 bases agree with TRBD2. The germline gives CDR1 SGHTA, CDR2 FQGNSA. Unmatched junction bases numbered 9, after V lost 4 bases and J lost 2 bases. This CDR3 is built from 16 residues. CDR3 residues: CASSSYSGGLTDTQYF. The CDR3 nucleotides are TGTGCCAGCAGCTCGTACTCGGGGGGACTCACAGATACGCAGTATTTT.

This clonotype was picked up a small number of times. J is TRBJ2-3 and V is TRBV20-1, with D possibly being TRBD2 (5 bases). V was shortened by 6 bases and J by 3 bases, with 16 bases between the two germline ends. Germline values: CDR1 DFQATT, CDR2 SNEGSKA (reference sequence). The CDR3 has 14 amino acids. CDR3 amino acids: CSAIPGRGTDTQYF. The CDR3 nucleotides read TGCAGTGCCATTCCCGGCCGCGGGACAGATACGCAGTATTTT.